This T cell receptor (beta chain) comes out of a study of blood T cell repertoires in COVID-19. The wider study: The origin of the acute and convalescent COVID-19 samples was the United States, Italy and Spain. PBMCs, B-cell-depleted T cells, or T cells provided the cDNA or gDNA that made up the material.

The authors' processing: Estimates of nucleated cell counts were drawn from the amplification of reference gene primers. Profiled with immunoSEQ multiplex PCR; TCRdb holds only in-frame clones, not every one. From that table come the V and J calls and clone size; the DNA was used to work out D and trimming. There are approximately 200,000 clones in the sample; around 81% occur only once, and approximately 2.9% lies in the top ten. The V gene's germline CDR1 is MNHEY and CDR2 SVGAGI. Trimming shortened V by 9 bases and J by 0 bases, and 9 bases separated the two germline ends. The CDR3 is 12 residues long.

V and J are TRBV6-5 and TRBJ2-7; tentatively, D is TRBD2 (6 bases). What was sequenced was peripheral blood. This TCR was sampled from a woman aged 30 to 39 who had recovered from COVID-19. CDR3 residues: CASQTSSYEQYF. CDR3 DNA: TGTGCCAGTCAGACTAGCTCCTACGAGCAGTACTTC.